A single sample is the source of the 22 T cell receptor beta chains below, sequenced in a study of T cells after yellow fever vaccination. Using its own MiXCR run on the 5' RACE reads, TCRdb lists one record per CDR3 protein. The table records more than 200,000 distinct CDR3 sequences, roughly 4% of them present only once. This specimen consisted of PBMCs, obtained 15 days after the yellow fever booster vaccination. The receptors originated from a man aged 18 to 35 who received the YFV17D yellow fever vaccine.

This clonotype was observed a few times. The chain employs TRBV4-3 and TRBJ2-3; 8 bases align to TRBD2. The germline gives CDR1 LGHNA, CDR2 YSLEER. The J segment lost 2 bases and the V segment lost 0 bases, leaving 7 bases of the junction unmatched. The CDR3 has 17 residues. The CDR3 loop reads CASSQEALAGLTDTQYF. The CDR3 bases are TGCGCCAGCAGCCAAGAGGCCCTAGCGGGCCTCACAGATACGCAGTATTTT.

This clonotype was detected ten times or more. V and J are TRBV7-2 and TRBJ2-3; D may be TRBD2 (5 bases). This CDR3 is 16 amino acids long. Per the germline V gene, CDR1 is SGHTA and CDR2 is FQGNSA. V lost 5 bases and J 4 bases, leaving 19 bases between the germline ends. The CDR3 sequence is CASSLQAALVPDTQYF. CDR3 DNA: TGTGCCAGCAGCCTCCAAGCGGCCCTGGTCCCAGATACGCAGTATTTT.

Ten or more counts support this clonotype. The chain joins TRBV29-1 to TRBJ1-1, with 8 positions matching TRBD1. The CDR3 has 13 amino acids. Trimming removed 5 bases from V and 1 base from J; junction bases left unmatched: 3. Germline V lookup: CDR1 SQVTM, CDR2 ANQGSEA. This CDR3 is CSVTGTGNTEAFF. The CDR3 DNA sequence: TGCAGCGTTACCGGGACAGGGAACACTGAAGCTTTCTTT.

This clonotype was found many times. V gene TRBV7-9 combines with J gene TRBJ1-1; D remains ambiguous. Trimming stripped 4 bases from V and 8 bases from J, with 20 bases between. The CDR3 runs 15 residues. Germline-derived CDR1 and CDR2 are SEHNR and FQNEAQ (reference sequence). This CDR3 reads CASSSYADQFAEAFF. For the CDR3, the DNA is TGTGCCAGCAGCTCCTACGCCGACCAGTTTGCCGAAGCTTTCTTT.

This clonotype has more than one count but fewer than ten. The chain has TRBV7-2 and TRBJ2-5, with D maybe TRBD2 (5 bases). The germline V and J ends were trimmed by 0 bases and 3 bases, with 11 bases remaining between them. The CDR3 contains 15 residues. Germline V gene data show CDR1 as SGHTA and CDR2 as FQGNSA. DNA of the CDR3: TGTGCCAGCAGCTTAGCAGGGAGCTATGAAGAGACCCAGTACTTC. Its protein product is CASSLAGSYEETQYF.

This clonotype was found many times. The chain joins TRBV7-2 to TRBJ2-1; D is perhaps TRBD2 (5 bases). V gave up 3 bases and J gave up 5 bases, with 11 bases separating them. The CDR3 sequence is 14 residues long. Looked up from germline, CDR1 is SGHTA and CDR2 is FQGNSA. The CDR3 spells CASSFRGINNEQFF. As DNA, the CDR3 is TGTGCCAGCAGCTTCAGAGGGATAAACAATGAGCAGTTCTTC.

This clonotype was seen many times. The V and J genes are TRBV7-9 and TRBJ2-3; the D call may be TRBD1 or TRBD2 (5 bases each). Germline V gives CDR1 SEHNR, CDR2 FQNEAQ (reference sequence). Trimming cost V 8 bases and J 2 bases, with 14 bases left between them. There are 14 residues in the CDR3. The CDR3 region is CASHRDQYTDTQYF. The CDR3 nucleotides are TGTGCCAGCCACCGGGACCAATACACAGATACGCAGTATTTT.

Ten or more counts support this clonotype. The V call is TRBV10-3, the J call TRBJ2-2, with D tentatively TRBD2 (6 bases). Germline lookup yields CDR1 ENHRY and CDR2 SYGVKD. The CDR3 covers 15 residues. Trimming took 6 bases from V and 0 from J, leaving 11 bases between them. CDR3 in amino acids: CAIRISGANTGELFF. The CDR3 nucleotides read TGTGCCATCAGGATTAGCGGCGCGAACACCGGGGAGCTGTTTTTT.

This clonotype has ten or more counts. This sequence joins TRBV5-8 and TRBJ2-3; 11 positions agree with TRBD2. Germline V lookup: CDR1 SGHTS, CDR2 YDEGEE. Germline trimming cut 0 bases from V and 8 bases from J; bases unmatched to any gene: 11. The CDR3 contains 17 residues. The CDR3 region has the DNA TGTGCCAGCAGCTTGGCTCTGGCTAGCGGGGGGCCGGGTACGCAGTATTTT. It yields the protein CASSLALASGGPGTQYF.

This clonotype was seen many times. The chain is built from TRBV18 and TRBJ1-2; 7 positions agree with TRBD1. V was pared by 4 bases and J by 1 base, with 6 bases of the junction left unmatched. Germline values: CDR1 KGHSH, CDR2 LQKENI. This CDR3 has 15 amino acids. For the CDR3, the DNA is TGTGCCAGCTCACAACGGACAGGCGATAACTATGGCTACACCTTC. Translated, it gives CASSQRTGDNYGYTF.

In its sample, this clonotype was seen many times. V and J are TRBV12-3 or TRBV12-4 and TRBJ2-1, with unresolved D. The CDR3 totals 13 residues. V was shortened by 6 bases and J by 7 bases, with 13 bases between the two germline ends. The DNA of the CDR3 is TGTGCCAGCAGCTCCCTCTCTGGGAATGAGCAGTTCTTC. Protein sequence: CASSSLSGNEQFF.

Comment on this clonotype: With a much larger clone just one base away, this may be a read error. The V and J genes are TRBV3-1 and TRBJ2-4; 8 nucleotides align to TRBD1. With V trimmed by 8 bases and J by 9 bases, 15 bases remained unmatched. The germline CDR1 and CDR2 sequences are LGHDT and YNNKEL (reference sequence). This CDR3 is 15 amino acids long. CDR3 in DNA: TGTGCCAGCTGCCGGACGTCCGGGACAGGATTCATTCAGTACTTC. Translating gives CASCRTSGTGFIQYF.

This clonotype was detected many times. V gene TRBV7-2 combines with J gene TRBJ2-3; D is possibly TRBD2 (6 bases). Germline loops: CDR1 SGHTA, CDR2 FQGNSA. The CDR3 is 15 amino acids. Trimming took 6 bases from V and 6 from J, leaving 19 bases between them. Here the CDR3 DNA reads TGTGCCAGCAGAGACCCGTCCGTGCGGGGTGATACGCAGTATTTT. Amino acid sequence: CASRDPSVRGDTQYF.

Concerning this clonotype: Just one base apart from a much larger clone, this may be a read error. V gene TRBV5-1 combines with J gene TRBJ2-2; 8 positions agree with TRBD2. The CDR3 loop spans 15 amino acids. Germline CDR1 and CDR2: SGHRS and YFSETQ. Here the CDR3 reads CASRQDQGISGGLFF. DNA of the CDR3: TGCGCCAGCAGGCAGGACCAGGGGATAAGCGGGGGGCTGTTTTTT.

This clonotype has ten or more counts. The V and J genes are TRBV6-2 or TRBV6-3 and TRBJ2-7; 8 bases line up with TRBD2. Trimming took 11 bases from V and 2 from J; bases not matched to a gene: 8. CDR1 and CDR2 (germline): MNHEY, SVGEGT. The length of the CDR3 is 13 residues. The CDR3 DNA is TGTGCCGCCGGGGCGGGGGGCCCCTACGAGCAGTACGTC. Its protein is CAAGAGGPYEQYV.

There are many counts of this clonotype. The chain couples TRBV18 to TRBJ2-5; no clear D gene. Trimming pared 4 bases from V and 0 bases from J, leaving 6 bases between. Germline V gene lookup returns CDR1 KGHSH and CDR2 LQKENI. The CDR3 covers 13 residues. The CDR3 coding sequence is TGTGCCAGCTCACTGGGGTACCAAGAGACCCAGTACTTC. Translating it yields CASSLGYQETQYF.

This clonotype has ten or more counts. The gene calls are TRBV7-9 and TRBJ1-2, with unresolved D. The CDR3 sequence is 15 residues long. The V gene lost 5 bases and the J gene lost 3 bases, with 16 bases spanning the gap. The germline gives CDR1 SEHNR, CDR2 FQNEAQ (reference sequence). In DNA, the CDR3 is TGTGCCAGCAGCAGGGCGGATCCTTCCTACTATGGCTACACCTTC. Translated, it gives CASSRADPSYYGYTF. The complete variable domain, with remaining parts taken from reference TRBV7-9 and TRBJ1-2, reads DTGVSQNPRHKITKRGQNVTFRCDPISEHNRLYWYRQTLGQGPEFLTYFQNEAQLEKSRLLSDRFSAERPKGSFSTLEIQRTEQGDSAMYLCASSRADPSYYGYTFGSGTRLTVV.

At least ten counts were recorded for this clonotype. The rearrangement uses TRBV5-1 and TRBJ2-3; tentative D call: TRBD2 (6 bases). Germline CDR1 reads SGHRS; CDR2 reads YFSETQ. The CDR3 runs to 16 residues. Trimming stripped 0 bases from V and 3 bases from J, with 14 bases between. CDR3 nucleotides: TGCGCCAGCAGCTTGGGCGCACACGGACTAACAGATACGCAGTATTTT. Protein product: CASSLGAHGLTDTQYF.

The sample holds many counts of this clonotype. This chain links TRBV7-2 with TRBJ2-2; D is unresolved. V dropped 4 bases and J dropped 6 bases, with 15 bases sitting between them. CDR3 size: 15 residues. Germline CDR1 is SGHTA and CDR2 is FQGNSA. For the CDR3, the DNA is TGTGCCAGCAGCTCTCTCCCAGGAACCGCCGGGGAGCTGTTTTTT. Protein: CASSSLPGTAGELFF.

In this sample, this clonotype turned up many times. This chain links TRBV5-1 with TRBJ1-1; 7 bases are shared with TRBD1. V lost 4 bases, J lost 4 bases, and 7 bases stayed unmatched. The CDR3 runs 14 residues. Germline lookup yields CDR1 SGHRS and CDR2 YFSETQ. CDR3 sequence reads: CASSQGVGPTEAFF. CDR3 DNA sequence: TGCGCCAGCAGCCAGGGGGTCGGGCCCACTGAAGCTTTCTTT.

This clonotype was observed many times. CDR3 nucleotides: TGTGCCAGCAGCCCAAACCGGGACTTCGACACCGGGGAGCTGTTTTTT. It codes for CASSPNRDFDTGELFF. The V call is TRBV7-3, the J call TRBJ2-2, with a tentative D call TRBD2 (6 bases). The CDR3 is made up of 16 amino acids. V gave up 5 bases and J gave up 3 bases, with 16 bases separating them. Germline CDR1 SGHTA, CDR2 FQGTGA.

This clonotype has a count of ten or more. V is TRBV7-6 and J is TRBJ2-1, with 10 bases fitting TRBD1. Per germline, CDR1 SGHVS and CDR2 FNYEAQ. The CDR3 is 14 residues long. The V segment lost 5 bases and the J segment 7 bases; nucleotides outside the gene matches: 5. This CDR3 reads CASSRGQGLNEQFF. DNA for the CDR3: TGTGCCAGCAGCAGGGGACAGGGGCTGAATGAGCAGTTCTTC.